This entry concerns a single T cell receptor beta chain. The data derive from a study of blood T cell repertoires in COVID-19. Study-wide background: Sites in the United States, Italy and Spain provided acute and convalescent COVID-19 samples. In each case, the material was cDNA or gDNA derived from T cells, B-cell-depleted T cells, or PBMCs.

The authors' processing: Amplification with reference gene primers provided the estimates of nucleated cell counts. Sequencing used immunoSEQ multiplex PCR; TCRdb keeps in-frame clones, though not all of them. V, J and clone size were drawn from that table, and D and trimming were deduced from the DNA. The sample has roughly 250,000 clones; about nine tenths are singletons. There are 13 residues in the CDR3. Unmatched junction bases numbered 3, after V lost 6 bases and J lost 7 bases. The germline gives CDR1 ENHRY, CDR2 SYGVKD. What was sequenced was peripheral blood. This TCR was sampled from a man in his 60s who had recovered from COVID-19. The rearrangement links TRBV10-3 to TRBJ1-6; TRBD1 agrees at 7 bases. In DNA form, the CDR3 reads TGTGCCATCAGGACAGGGTTGAATTCACCCCTCCACTTT. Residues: CAIRTGLNSPLHF.